Listed here are 21 T cell receptor beta chains from one sample, sequenced in a study of blood T cell repertoires in COVID-19. Repertoires were generated with immunoSEQ multiplex PCR, while TCRdb's copy carries only in-frame clones and drops some. The data show about 180,000 clones, approximately 89% seen once. The sequencing input was PBMCs or T cells enriched from blood (not recorded which). The receptors derive from a middle-aged woman with acute COVID-19.

The chain couples TRBV13 to TRBJ2-7; TRBD2 agrees at 9 bases. Trimming took 0 bases from V and 7 from J; bases not matched to a gene: 4. This CDR3 contains 14 residues. Germline loops: CDR1 PRHDT, CDR2 FYEKMQ (reference sequence). The CDR3 here is CASSLGREGQEQYF. The CDR3 nucleotides read TGTGCCAGCAGCTTAGGGCGGGAGGGGCAAGAGCAGTACTTC.

This sequence joins TRBV27 and TRBJ2-5; D remains ambiguous. V lost 6 bases and J 4 bases, leaving 12 bases between the germline ends. Germline V gene data show CDR1 as MNHEY and CDR2 as SMNVEV (reference sequence). The CDR3 spans 13 residues. In DNA form, the CDR3 reads TGTGCCAGCAGCACCCCTCGCGGAGAGACCCAGTACTTC. Its translation is CASSTPRGETQYF.

The chain employs TRBV19 and TRBJ1-4; D not certain. The V gene lost 4 bases and the J gene lost 4 bases, with 22 bases spanning the gap. This CDR3 contains 18 residues. Looked up from germline, CDR1 is LNHDA and CDR2 is SQIVND (reference sequence). The CDR3 sequence is CASSSGGGSHPGNEKLFF. The CDR3 DNA is TGTGCCAGTAGTAGCGGTGGTGGCAGCCATCCTGGTAATGAAAAACTGTTTTTT.

The chain couples TRBV19 to TRBJ2-3; a possible D gene is TRBD2 (5 bases). CDR3 length equals 16 residues. V lost 4 bases and J 0 bases, leaving 14 bases between the germline ends. CDR1 and CDR2 from the germline V gene are LNHDA and SQIVND (reference sequence). This CDR3 is CASSTRSRLSTDTQYF. DNA of the CDR3: TGTGCCAGTAGTACCCGATCCCGACTAAGCACAGATACGCAGTATTTT. Drawing the rest from reference TRBV19 and TRBJ2-3, the complete variable domain is DGGITQSPKYLFRKEGQNVTLSCEQNLNHDAMYWYRQDPGQGLRLIYYSQIVNDFQKGDIAEGYSVSREKKESFPLTVTSAQKNPTAFYLCASSTRSRLSTDTQYFGPGTRLTVL.

The chain has TRBV6-5 and TRBJ2-3, with TRBD2 identical over 10 bases. Germline lookup yields CDR1 MNHEY and CDR2 SVGAGI. This CDR3 has 15 residues. The ends lost 1 base at V and 9 bases at J; junction bases unmatched: 7. CDR3 in DNA: TGTGCCAGCAGTTACTTGCTAGCGGGAGTTAGCACGCAGTATTTT. Amino acids: CASSYLLAGVSTQYF.

The V gene is TRBV5-1, the J gene TRBJ2-2, with D hard to call. Germline CDR1 is SGHRS and CDR2 is YFSETQ. This CDR3 is 14 amino acids long. With 3 bases removed from V and 0 bases from J, the gap between germline ends came to 6 bases. Here the CDR3 reads CASSSSTNTGELFF. In nucleotides, the CDR3 is TGCGCCAGCAGCTCAAGCACGAACACCGGGGAGCTGTTTTTT. Complete variable domain (other parts from reference TRBV5-1 and TRBJ2-2): KAGVTQTPRYLIKTRGQQVTLSCSPISGHRSVSWYQQTPGQGLQFLFEYFSETQRNKGNFPGRFSGRQFSNSRSEMNVSTLELGDSALYLCASSSSTNTGELFFGEGSRLTVL.

The chain joins TRBV5-6 to TRBJ1-1; 11 bases match TRBD1. The CDR3 runs to 15 residues. V dropped 4 bases and J dropped 4; count of bases not matched to a gene: 6. Germline V gene data show CDR1 as SGHDT and CDR2 as YYEEEE. This CDR3 is CASSPMDRGLTEAFF. The CDR3, as DNA: TGTGCCAGCAGCCCTATGGACAGGGGGCTCACTGAAGCTTTCTTT.

This chain links TRBV7-3 with TRBJ2-3; unclear D gene. The germline V gene encodes CDR1 SGHTA and CDR2 FQGTGA. The ends were cut back, 0 bases at V and 0 bases at J, with 7 bases in the middle. This CDR3 is 15 amino acids long. The CDR3 is CASSLTYTSTDTQYF. The CDR3 DNA sequence: TGTGCCAGCAGCTTAACGTATACTAGCACAGATACGCAGTATTTT.

The CDR3 region has the DNA TGTGCCTGGGCCCGACAGGGGATTGGGACCGGGGAGCTGTTTTTT. Protein product: CAWARQGIGTGELFF. This chain connects TRBV30 to TRBJ2-2, with 8 bases that match TRBD1. The germline gives CDR1 GTSNPN, CDR2 SVGIG (reference sequence). The V gene end was trimmed by 5 bases and the J gene end by 5 bases; junction bases not matched to a gene: 10. There are 15 residues in the CDR3.

The chain has TRBV2 and TRBJ1-5, with 9 bases fitting TRBD1. The germline gives CDR1 SNHLY, CDR2 FYNNEI. The CDR3 totals 15 residues. V shed 5 bases and J 6 bases; nucleotides not matched to a gene: 8. CDR3 nucleotide sequence: TGTGCCAGCAGTTTACAGGGGGCGATCGTTCAGCCCCAGCATTTT. This gives the protein CASSLQGAIVQPQHF.

The chain uses TRBV15 and TRBJ2-3; no definite D call. V was trimmed by 0 bases and J by 1 base, leaving 11 bases between them. The length of the CDR3 is 16 residues. Germline-derived CDR1 and CDR2 are LNHNV and YYDKDF (reference sequence). CDR3 amino acids: CATSRDLRVGTDTQYF. As DNA, the CDR3 is TGTGCCACCAGCAGAGATCTTCGGGTTGGCACAGATACGCAGTATTTT.

The chain is built from TRBV20-1 and TRBJ2-5; D is perhaps TRBD1 (6 bases). The V end was cut by 2 bases, the J end by 5 bases, with 6 bases between. The CDR3 spans 11 residues. Per germline, CDR1 DFQATT and CDR2 SNEGSKA (reference sequence). In DNA form, the CDR3 reads TGCAGTGCTAGAAGGGGGGAGACCCAGTACTTC. Translating it yields CSARRGETQYF.

V is TRBV28 and J is TRBJ2-5; 7 nucleotides line up with TRBD2. Trimming cost V 6 bases and J 1 base; bases outside gene matches: 14. The CDR3 totals 17 residues. Germline V gene data show CDR1 as MDHEN and CDR2 as SYDVKM. CDR3 loop: CASRKGRSGAPQETQYF. The CDR3 coding sequence is TGTGCCAGCAGAAAGGGGCGCAGCGGGGCCCCCCAAGAGACCCAGTACTTC.

The rearrangement joins TRBV3-1 (or the pseudogene TRBV3-2) to TRBJ2-3; possible D gene TRBD1, 6 bases. Germline CDR1 is LGHDT and CDR2 is YNNKEL (reference sequence). The CDR3 length is 13 residues. Trimming took off 6 bases at V and 5 bases at J, with 12 bases between the two ends. The CDR3 reads CASRGTGKDTQYF. The DNA of the CDR3 is TGTGCCAGCAGGGGCACAGGGAAAGATACGCAGTATTTT.

This rearrangement joins TRBV5-1 to TRBJ2-1; 8 bases are shared with TRBD2. The germline V gene has CDR1 SGHRS and CDR2 YFSETQ. This CDR3 is 16 amino acids long. The junction had 11 bases not matched to a gene; V was cut back by 3 bases and J by 6 bases. The CDR3 region has the DNA TGCGCCAGCAGCTGGGGGCAAGCGGGAGCCCCCAATGAGCAGTTCTTC. It is translated as CASSWGQAGAPNEQFF.

CDR3 residues: CASSPETGFDEQFF. The CDR3 DNA reads TGTGCCAGCTCACCTGAAACAGGGTTCGATGAGCAGTTCTTC. The chain recombines TRBV18 with TRBJ2-1; D might be TRBD1 (6 bases). There are 14 residues in the CDR3. Germline CDR1 and CDR2: KGHSH and LQKENI. Trimming cost V 3 bases and J 8 bases, with 14 bases left between them.

V and J are TRBV3-1 (or the pseudogene TRBV3-2) and TRBJ1-2, with a weak D call TRBD1 (5 bases). Trimming stripped 0 bases from V and 7 bases from J, with 21 bases between. Germline V gives CDR1 LGHDT, CDR2 YNNKEL (reference sequence). CDR3 size: 17 residues. The CDR3 DNA follows: TGTGCCAGCAGCCAAGACAGAATGGCAGGGAAAATCTCTGGCTACACCTTC. Translated, it gives CASSQDRMAGKISGYTF.

The chain carries TRBV19 and TRBJ2-6; 14 bases are shared with TRBD2. CDR3 length: 19 amino acids. V trimming: 4 bases; J trimming: 0 bases; junction bases outside the gene matches: 5. Germline V gene data show CDR1 as LNHDA and CDR2 as SQIVND (reference sequence). DNA for the CDR3: TGTGCCAGTAGTACCGGACTAGCGGGGGGACTCTCTGGGGCCAACGTCCTGACTTTC. Its protein product is CASSTGLAGGLSGANVLTF.

This chain links TRBV6-2 or TRBV6-3 with TRBJ2-5, with 7 positions matching TRBD2. The ends lost 7 bases at V and 5 bases at J; junction bases unmatched: 7. The CDR3 runs to 13 residues. Looked up from germline, CDR1 is MNHEY and CDR2 is SVGEGT. The CDR3 coding sequence is TGTGCCAGCAACCCGACTAGCAGGGAGACCCAGTACTTC. It yields the protein CASNPTSRETQYF.

This chain links TRBV6-6 with TRBJ2-7; 10 nucleotides line up with TRBD2. Per the germline V gene, CDR1 is MNHNY and CDR2 is SVGAGI (reference sequence). This CDR3 contains 14 residues. V was clipped by 6 bases and J by 6 bases; unmatched bases: 8. DNA of the CDR3: TGTGCCAGCAGCGGACTAGCGGTGGTTAGCGAGCAGTACTTC. Translation: CASSGLAVVSEQYF.

The chain links TRBV6-5 to TRBJ2-7; 7 bases match TRBD2. This CDR3 contains 13 residues. V was pared by 5 bases and J by 0 bases, with 1 base of the junction left unmatched. Per germline, CDR1 MNHEY and CDR2 SVGAGI. The CDR3 region is CASSQRDSYEQYF. CDR3 nucleotides: TGTGCCAGCAGTCAGCGGGACTCCTACGAGCAGTACTTC.